The clone carrying this T cell receptor beta chain occurred many times. Its antigen is not identified. The time point here: longitudinal time-point 2. The sample belongs to a study of neurological immune-mediated disorders. Broader study findings: HTLV-1-associated myelopathy displayed the greatest TCR clonal expansion, and multiple sclerosis exhibited the smallest, lower than that of healthy controls. Private repertoires in all groups were suggested by the absence of shared CDR3 amino acid sequences among expanded clones across subjects.

The team produced cDNA through 5'RACE using 10-nucleotide random UMIs. One entry per CDR3 protein, called by TCRdb with MiXCR from the 5' RACE reads. The sample records roughly 34,000 distinct CDR3 sequences, approximately 13% being singletons. Trimming removed 5 bases from V and 6 bases from J; junction bases left unmatched: 2. Germline lookup yields CDR1 SGHVS and CDR2 FNYEAQ. The CDR3 is 14 residues long. The TCR was taken from a woman in her 40s in good health. The chain is built from TRBV7-6 and TRBJ1-3; 12 bases agree with TRBD1. Sequenced sample: PBMCs. CDR3 residues: CASSPGQGANTIYF. CDR3 sequence (DNA): TGTGCCAGCAGCCCGGGACAGGGGGCAAACACCATATATTTT. Combining the CDR3 with reference TRBV7-6 and TRBJ1-3 gives the whole variable domain GAGVSQSPRYKVTKRGQDVALRCDPISGHVSLYWYRQALGQGPEFLTYFNYEAQQDKSGLPNDRFSAERPEGSISTLTIQRTEQRDSAMYRCASSPGQGANTIYFGEGSWLTVV.